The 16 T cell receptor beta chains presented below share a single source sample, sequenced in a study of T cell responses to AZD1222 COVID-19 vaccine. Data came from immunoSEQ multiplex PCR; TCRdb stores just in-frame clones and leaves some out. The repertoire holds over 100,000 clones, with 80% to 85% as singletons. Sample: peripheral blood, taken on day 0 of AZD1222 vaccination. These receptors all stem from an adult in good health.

For the CDR3, the DNA is TGTGCCATCAGTGAGGCGGGGGCGAACACCGGGGAGCTGTTTTTT. Translating it yields CAISEAGANTGELFF. The chain carries TRBV10-3 and TRBJ2-2; TRBD2 aligns across 7 bases. The CDR3 contains 15 residues. V shed 2 bases and J 0 bases; nucleotides not matched to a gene: 0. CDR1 is ENHRY and CDR2 is SYGVKD in the germline V gene.

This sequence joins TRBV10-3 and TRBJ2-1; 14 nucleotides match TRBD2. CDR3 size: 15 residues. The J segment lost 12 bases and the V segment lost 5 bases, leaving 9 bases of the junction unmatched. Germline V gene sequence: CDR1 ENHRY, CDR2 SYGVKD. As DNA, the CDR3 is TGTGCCATCAGTACCTCGACTAGCGGGAGGGGAGGGCAGTTCTTC. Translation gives CAISTSTSGRGGQFF.

The CDR3 region is CASSIIAGEGETQYF. The CDR3, as DNA: TGCGCCAGCAGCATTATAGCGGGAGAAGGAGAGACCCAGTACTTC. The chain links TRBV5-1 to TRBJ2-5, with 9 bases fitting TRBD2. Germline CDR1 is SGHRS and CDR2 is YFSETQ. The J segment lost 4 bases and the V segment lost 4 bases, leaving 8 bases of the junction unmatched. CDR3 size: 15 residues.

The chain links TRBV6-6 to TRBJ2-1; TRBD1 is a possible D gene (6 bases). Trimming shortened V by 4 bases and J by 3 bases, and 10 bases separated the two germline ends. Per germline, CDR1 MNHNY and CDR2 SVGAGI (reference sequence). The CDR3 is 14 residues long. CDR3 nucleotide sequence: TGTGCCAGCAGTTGGACAGAGGGCTACAATGAGCAGTTCTTC. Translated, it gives CASSWTEGYNEQFF.

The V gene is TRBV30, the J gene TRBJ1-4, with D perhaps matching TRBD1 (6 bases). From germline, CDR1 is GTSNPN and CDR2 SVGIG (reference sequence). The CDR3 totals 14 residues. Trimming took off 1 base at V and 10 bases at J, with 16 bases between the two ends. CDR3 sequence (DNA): TGTGCCTGGAGTGCGACGGAAGGGGGAGGAAAACTGTTTTTT. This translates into CAWSATEGGGKLFF.

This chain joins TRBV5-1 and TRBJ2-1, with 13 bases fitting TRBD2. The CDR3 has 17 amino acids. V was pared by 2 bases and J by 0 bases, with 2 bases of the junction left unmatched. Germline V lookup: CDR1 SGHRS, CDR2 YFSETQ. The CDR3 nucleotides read TGCGCCAGCAGCTTCGGGACTAGCGGGAACTCCTACAATGAGCAGTTCTTC. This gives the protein CASSFGTSGNSYNEQFF.

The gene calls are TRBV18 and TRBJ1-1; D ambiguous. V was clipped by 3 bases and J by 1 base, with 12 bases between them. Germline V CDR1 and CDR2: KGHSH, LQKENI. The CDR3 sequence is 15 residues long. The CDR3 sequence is CASSPYVSRNTEAFF. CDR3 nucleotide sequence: TGTGCCAGCTCACCGTATGTGTCGAGGAACACTGAAGCTTTCTTT.

CDR3 residues: CASSYWGRYSGNTIYF. The CDR3 DNA sequence: TGTGCCAGCAGTTACTGGGGACGGTACTCTGGAAACACCATATATTTT. The rearrangement uses TRBV6-5 and TRBJ1-3; weak D call: TRBD1 (5 bases). Germline CDR1 MNHEY, CDR2 SVGAGI. Trimming removed 1 base at V and 0 bases at J, with 10 bases between. The CDR3 length is 16 residues.

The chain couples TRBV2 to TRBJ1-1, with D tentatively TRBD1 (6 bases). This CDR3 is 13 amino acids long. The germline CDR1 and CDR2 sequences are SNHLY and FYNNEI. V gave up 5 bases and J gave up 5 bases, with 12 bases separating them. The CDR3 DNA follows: TGTGCCAGCAGTTCACAGGGAGGAACTGAAGCTTTCTTT. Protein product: CASSSQGGTEAFF.

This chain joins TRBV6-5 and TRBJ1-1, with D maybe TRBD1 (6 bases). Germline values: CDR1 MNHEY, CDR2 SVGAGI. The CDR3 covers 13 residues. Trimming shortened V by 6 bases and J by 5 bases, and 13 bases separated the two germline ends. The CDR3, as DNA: TGTGCCAGCAGCTGGGGCAGGGGAACTGAAGCTTTCTTT. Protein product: CASSWGRGTEAFF.

CDR3 in DNA: TGTGCCTGGGGGACCCTTTCCCCGAGAAATTCACCCCTCCACTTT. Encoded protein: CAWGTLSPRNSPLHF. The chain recombines TRBV30 with TRBJ1-6; a possible D gene is TRBD1 (5 bases). The CDR3 has 15 amino acids. V was pared by 5 bases and J by 7 bases, with 18 bases between. From germline, CDR1 is GTSNPN and CDR2 SVGIG (reference sequence).

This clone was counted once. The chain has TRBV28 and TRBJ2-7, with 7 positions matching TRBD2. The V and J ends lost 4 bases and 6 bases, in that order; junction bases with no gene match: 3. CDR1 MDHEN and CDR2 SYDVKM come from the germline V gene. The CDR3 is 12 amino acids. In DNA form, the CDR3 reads TGTGCCAGCAGTTCCCCTAGCGGCGAGCAGTACTTC. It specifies CASSSPSGEQYF. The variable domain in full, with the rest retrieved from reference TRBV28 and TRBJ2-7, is DVKVTQSSRYLVKRTGEKVFLECVQDMDHENMFWYRQDPGLGLRLIYFSYDVKMKEKGDIPEGYSVSREKKERFSLILESASTNQTSMYLCASSSPSGEQYFGPGTRLTVT.

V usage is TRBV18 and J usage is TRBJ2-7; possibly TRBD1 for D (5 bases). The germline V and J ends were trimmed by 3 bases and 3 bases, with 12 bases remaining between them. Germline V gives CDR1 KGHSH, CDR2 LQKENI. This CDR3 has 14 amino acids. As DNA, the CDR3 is TGTGCCAGCTCACCCGACAGAAGTCACTACGAGCAGTACTTC. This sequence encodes CASSPDRSHYEQYF.

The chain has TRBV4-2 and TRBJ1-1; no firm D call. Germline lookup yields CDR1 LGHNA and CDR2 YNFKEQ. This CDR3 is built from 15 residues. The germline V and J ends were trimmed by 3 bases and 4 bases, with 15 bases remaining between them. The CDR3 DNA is TGTGCCAGCAGCCAGGGCGGAGAGCTTGGCACTGAAGCTTTCTTT. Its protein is CASSQGGELGTEAFF.

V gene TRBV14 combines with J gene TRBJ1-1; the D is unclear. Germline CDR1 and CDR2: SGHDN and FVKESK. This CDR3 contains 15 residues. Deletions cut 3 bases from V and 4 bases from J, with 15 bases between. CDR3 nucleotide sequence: TGTGCCAGCAGCCAGTATCAAGGGTCTGTCACTGAAGCTTTCTTT. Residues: CASSQYQGSVTEAFF.

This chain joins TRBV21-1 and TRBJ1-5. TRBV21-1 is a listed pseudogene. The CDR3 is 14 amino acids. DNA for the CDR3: TGTGCCAGCCCGGGGGCATGGAGTAATCAGCCCCAGCATTTT. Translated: CASPGAWSNQPQHF.